The 32 T cell receptor beta chains below come from one sample, sequenced in a study of human T cells and chemical hapten exposure. Each CDR3 protein gets one entry after TCRdb re-called the RACE reads with MiXCR. Among 84,000 or so distinct CDR3 sequences listed, approximately 10% were seen once. The time point: patch test 2, 6 weeks after DPC sensitization. Treatment: therapeutic diphenylcyclopropenone sensitization with weekly scalp DPC. Sample: whole blood, taken in connection with sensitization to the hapten diphenylcyclopropenone (DPC). All receptors come from a woman between 25 and 40 years old with alopecia areata. Some clones in this sample may be carry-over from other donors' samples.

The J gene is TRBJ1-4, the V gene TRBV6-1; D unclear. Germline loops: CDR1 MNHNS, CDR2 SASEGT. CDR3 size: 16 residues. The V end lost 1 base, the J end lost 4 bases, and 13 bases lay between the germline ends. Here the CDR3 reads CASSEGGSTSNEKLFF. The CDR3 nucleotides are TGTGCCAGCAGTGAAGGTGGCAGCACTAGTAATGAAAAACTGTTTTTT.

In this sample, this clonotype turned up many times. Written as DNA, the CDR3 is TGCAGTGCTATGGGAAGGGACTGGGCCTACGAGCAGTACTTC. Its protein product is CSAMGRDWAYEQYF. V and J are TRBV20-1 and TRBJ2-7; D may be TRBD2 (6 bases). The length of the CDR3 is 14 residues. Germline CDR1 DFQATT, CDR2 SNEGSKA (reference sequence). V lost 4 bases to trimming and J lost 2 bases, with 15 bases between them.

This clonotype came up many times. The chain has TRBV7-8 and TRBJ2-7; D remains unclear. This CDR3 is 13 amino acids long. The V and J ends lost 0 bases and 4 bases respectively, with 7 bases between them. The germline gives CDR1 SGHVS, CDR2 FQNEAQ. The CDR3 is CASSLARMYEQYF. The CDR3 nucleotides read TGTGCCAGCAGCTTAGCGCGCATGTACGAGCAGTACTTC.

This clonotype was seen once. The chain uses TRBV7-2 and TRBJ2-5; no definite D call. This CDR3 contains 11 residues. V gave up 0 bases and J gave up 7 bases, with 3 bases separating them. Germline CDR1 and CDR2: SGHTA and FQGNSA. CDR3 sequence (DNA): TGTGCCAGCAGCTTAGCCGCGACCCAGTACTTC. Protein: CASSLAATQYF.

This clonotype was seen only a few times. This chain uses TRBV29-1 with TRBJ2-3; D might be TRBD1 or TRBD2, each matching 6 bases. CDR1 is SQVTM, CDR2 ANQGSEA, per germline. This CDR3 is 16 amino acids long. V was cut by 3 bases and J by 2 bases, with 18 bases left in between. In DNA form, the CDR3 reads TGCAGCGTTGAGGGGGGCAGAGTGCGCCCCACAGATACGCAGTATTTT. The encoded protein is CSVEGGRVRPTDTQYF.

This clonotype came up many times. The chain recombines TRBV18 with TRBJ1-1; 7 nucleotides match TRBD1. J lost 5 bases, V lost 6 bases, and 12 bases had no gene match. The CDR3 loop spans 15 amino acids. Germline assignment: CDR1 KGHSH and CDR2 LQKENI. The CDR3 nucleotides are TGTGCCAGCTCGCCTAATACAGGGGTGGGGACTGAAGCTTTCTTT. This encodes CASSPNTGVGTEAFF.

V gene TRBV3-1 combines with J gene TRBJ1-2, with unresolved D. The V gene's germline CDR1 is LGHDT and CDR2 YNNKEL (reference sequence). V was trimmed by 3 bases and J by 4 bases, leaving 9 bases between them. CDR3 length: 13 amino acids. CDR3 amino acids: CASSHGRSYGYTF. CDR3 DNA: TGTGCCAGCAGCCACGGCAGGTCCTATGGCTACACCTTC.

This clonotype was seen ten or more times. The CDR3 sequence is CASSQDSAGGAAVNEQFF. For the CDR3, the DNA is TGCGCCAGCAGCCAAGACTCAGCCGGGGGGGCCGCGGTAAATGAGCAGTTCTTC. This chain uses TRBV4-3 with TRBJ2-1; 8 bases are a match to TRBD2. Germline CDR1 LGHNA, CDR2 YSLEER. V gave up 0 bases and J gave up 7 bases; unmatched junction bases: 14. This CDR3 comprises 18 residues.

This clonotype appeared a few times. The chain links TRBV10-3 to TRBJ1-1; D gene uncertain. This CDR3 is 14 amino acids long. Trimming took off 10 bases at V and 3 bases at J, with 18 bases between the two ends. Germline lookup yields CDR1 ENHRY and CDR2 SYGVKD. CDR3 loop: CATTGSKLDTEAFF. The CDR3 DNA follows: TGTGCCACCACCGGTTCTAAGCTGGACACTGAAGCTTTCTTT.

This clonotype has ten or more counts. The V call is TRBV28, the J call TRBJ1-1, with D perhaps TRBD1 (6 bases). This CDR3 comprises 14 residues. V lost 5 bases to trimming and J lost 4 bases, with 14 bases between them. Germline CDR1 reads MDHEN; CDR2 reads SYDVKM. The CDR3 loop is CASSVQGRFTEAFF. The CDR3, as DNA: TGTGCCAGCAGTGTACAGGGCCGGTTCACTGAAGCTTTCTTT.

The chain carries TRBV28 and TRBJ1-1, with D hard to call. This CDR3 has 12 amino acids. Trimming took 1 base from V and 10 from J, leaving 10 bases between them. The germline gives CDR1 MDHEN, CDR2 SYDVKM. As DNA, the CDR3 is TGTGCCAGCAGTTTATATTCGTCCTCAGCTTTCTTT. Amino acid sequence: CASSLYSSSAFF.

This clonotype was observed many times. The J gene is TRBJ1-6, the V gene TRBV20-1; TRBD1 aligns across 7 bases. The germline V gene has CDR1 DFQATT and CDR2 SNEGSKA (reference sequence). V lost 5 bases, J lost 7 bases, and 8 bases stayed unmatched. The CDR3 extends over 14 amino acids. The CDR3 region is CSAEGTVGNSPLHF. CDR3 DNA: TGCAGTGCTGAAGGGACAGTTGGAAATTCACCCCTCCACTTT.

The sample holds many counts of this clonotype. The chain uses TRBV20-1 and TRBJ2-5; D ambiguous. Trimming stripped 4 bases from V and 2 bases from J, with 11 bases between. The CDR3 length is 13 residues. Germline CDR1 reads DFQATT; CDR2 reads SNEGSKA (reference sequence). For the CDR3, the DNA is TGCAGTGCTATGGTGGCAGCGCAAGAGACCCAGTACTTC. This sequence encodes CSAMVAAQETQYF.

This clonotype was seen at least ten times. The chain links TRBV18 to TRBJ1-4; the D gene is possibly TRBD1 (6 bases). Germline-derived CDR1 and CDR2 are KGHSH and LQKENI. The CDR3 runs to 12 residues. Deletions cut 3 bases from V and 8 bases from J, with 7 bases between. The CDR3 loop reads CASSPQGEKLFF. The CDR3 nucleotides read TGTGCCAGCTCACCCCAGGGGGAAAAACTGTTTTTT.

Many counts were recorded for this clonotype. The V gene is TRBV7-8, the J gene TRBJ2-5; a possible D gene is TRBD2 (5 bases). The V end was cut by 1 base, the J end by 9 bases, with 15 bases between. This CDR3 spans 14 amino acids. Germline loops: CDR1 SGHVS, CDR2 FQNEAQ. CDR3 loop: CASSLGIPDGAQYF. CDR3 DNA: TGTGCCAGCAGCTTAGGAATTCCCGACGGGGCCCAGTACTTC.

At least ten counts were recorded for this clonotype. CDR3 protein: CASSPLSGLYGYTF. CDR3 nucleotides: TGTGCCAGCAGTCCCCTCTCAGGGCTCTATGGCTACACCTTC. The chain recombines TRBV28 with TRBJ1-2; TRBD1 might be the D (5 bases). The CDR3 is 14 residues long. The V gene's germline CDR1 is MDHEN and CDR2 SYDVKM. Trimming cost V 5 bases and J 4 bases, with 14 bases left between them.

The rearrangement links TRBV29-1 to TRBJ1-1; D ambiguous. CDR1 is SQVTM, CDR2 ANQGSEA, per germline. V lost 7 bases and J lost 2, with 11 bases in between. There are 12 residues in the CDR3. The DNA of the CDR3 is TGCAGCGGTGGACCGAGAAACACTGAAGCTTTCTTT. As protein: CSGGPRNTEAFF.

This clonotype appeared many times. The chain carries TRBV5-1 and TRBJ1-2; D might be TRBD1 (5 bases). The V gene's germline CDR1 is SGHRS and CDR2 YFSETQ. Trimming took off 0 bases at V and 6 bases at J, with 9 bases between the two ends. The CDR3 runs to 13 residues. The CDR3 spells CASSLEGRDGYTF. CDR3 nucleotide sequence: TGCGCCAGCAGCTTGGAGGGGCGGGATGGCTACACCTTC.

V and J are TRBV7-2 and TRBJ2-7; D gene unclear. This CDR3 comprises 11 residues. Deletions cut 3 bases from V and 7 bases from J, with 7 bases between. Germline CDR1 SGHTA, CDR2 FQGNSA. The CDR3 DNA follows: TGTGCCAGCAGCTTTGTGGGGGAGCAGTACTTC. Protein: CASSFVGEQYF.

In its sample, this clonotype was seen many times. V usage is TRBV7-2 and J usage is TRBJ1-2; TRBD1 agrees at 8 bases. J lost 8 bases, V lost 5 bases, and 13 bases had no gene match. From germline, CDR1 is SGHTA and CDR2 FQGNSA. The CDR3 has 15 amino acids. The CDR3 loop reads CASSPHRQGAEGYTF. CDR3 coding DNA: TGTGCCAGCAGCCCCCATAGGCAGGGGGCTGAAGGCTACACCTTC.

This clonotype was counted many times. The rearrangement joins TRBV6-5 to TRBJ2-7; D is unclear. CDR1 MNHEY and CDR2 SVGAGI come from the germline V gene. V lost 2 bases and J 2 bases, leaving 13 bases between the germline ends. The CDR3 covers 15 residues. CDR3 DNA sequence: TGTGCCAGCAGTTACAGCAGCCCAGGCCCCTACGAGCAGTACTTC. It encodes CASSYSSPGPYEQYF.

In this sample, this clonotype turned up many times. V is TRBV28 and J is TRBJ2-2, with no clear D. The germline V and J ends were trimmed by 6 bases and 0 bases, with 5 bases remaining between them. The CDR3 spans 13 residues. Germline assignment: CDR1 MDHEN and CDR2 SYDVKM. CDR3 in amino acids: CASSTTNTGELFF. The CDR3 DNA is TGTGCCAGCAGCACTACGAACACCGGGGAGCTGTTTTTT.

This clonotype was seen ten or more times. This chain connects TRBV6-1 to TRBJ1-4; D is possibly TRBD1 (5 bases). Germline loops: CDR1 MNHNS, CDR2 SASEGT. There are 14 residues in the CDR3. With 6 bases removed from V and 10 bases from J, the gap between germline ends came to 18 bases. CDR3 nucleotide sequence: TGTGCCAGCAGCGGGGACGTATCGGTCGGAAAACTGTTTTTT. Residues: CASSGDVSVGKLFF.

At least ten counts were recorded for this clonotype. One end of the junction does not line up with germline, which may come from a read error. The V and J genes are TRBV9 and TRBJ1-2; TRBD1 is a possible D gene (5 bases). CDR1 is SGDLS and CDR2 is YYNGEE in the germline V gene. This CDR3 has 11 residues. This chain's CDR3 is CASSVDGAPVF. The DNA of the CDR3 is TGTGCCAGCAGCGTAGATGGGGCCCCGGTGTTC. The full variable domain, with the rest looked up from reference TRBV9 and TRBJ1-2, is DSGVTQTPKHLITATGQRVTLRCSPRSGDLSVYWYQQSLDQGLQFLIQYYNGEERAKGNILERFSAQQFPDLHSELNLSSLELGDSALYFCASSVDGAPVFGSGTRLTVV.

This clonotype showed up just a few times. This chain connects TRBV4-3 to TRBJ1-4, with 8 bases fitting TRBD1. Germline V gives CDR1 LGHNA, CDR2 YSLEER. The CDR3 is 14 amino acids. V lost 4 bases and J lost 8; bases outside the gene matches: 6. The CDR3 nucleotides read TGCGCCAGCAGCCGGACAGGGATTAGGGAAAAACTGTTTTTT. Its protein is CASSRTGIREKLFF.

Many counts were recorded for this clonotype. The rearrangement uses TRBV30 and TRBJ1-6; D is unresolved. CDR1 is GTSNPN and CDR2 is SVGIG in the germline V gene (reference sequence). Between the trimmed V and J ends, which lost 5 bases and 0 bases, there was a span of 8 bases. CDR3 size: 14 residues. The CDR3 reads CAWAHSSYNSPLHF. The CDR3, as DNA: TGTGCCTGGGCACACAGCTCCTATAATTCACCCCTCCACTTT. Looking up the rest from reference TRBV30 and TRBJ1-6 gives the full variable domain: SQTIHQWPATLVQPVGSPLSLECTVEGTSNPNLYWYRQAAGRGLQLLFYSVGIGQISSEVPQNLSASRPQDRQFILSSKKLLLSDSGFYLCAWAHSSYNSPLHFGNGTRLTVT.

This clonotype was seen repeatedly, ten times or more. The chain recombines TRBV29-1 with TRBJ1-3; D gene unclear. CDR3 size: 14 residues. Per the germline V gene, CDR1 is SQVTM and CDR2 is ANQGSEA. Trimming pared 0 bases from V and 0 bases from J, leaving 6 bases between. DNA of the CDR3: TGCAGCGTTGAAGATCGGGGCTCTGGAAACACCATATATTTT. Its protein is CSVEDRGSGNTIYF. Full variable domain (missing parts from reference TRBV29-1 and TRBJ1-3): SAVISQKPSRDICQRGTSLTIQCQVDSQVTMMFWYRQQPGQSLTLIATANQGSEATYESGFVIDKFPISRPNLTFSTLTVSNMSPEDSSIYLCSVEDRGSGNTIYFGEGSWLTVV.

The sample holds many counts of this clonotype. V is TRBV6-6 and J is TRBJ2-1; a weak D match, TRBD2 (6 bases). CDR1 MNHNY and CDR2 SVGAGI come from the germline V gene (reference sequence). V was clipped by 6 bases and J by 2 bases, with 23 bases between them. The CDR3 totals 18 residues. The CDR3 nucleotides are TGTGCCAGCAGCCACCGCGCGCTACTGGCGGGAACCTACAATGAGCAGTTCTTC. Its translation: CASSHRALLAGTYNEQFF.

This clonotype was seen ten or more times. V usage is TRBV20-1 and J usage is TRBJ2-3; TRBD2 is a possible D gene (5 bases). The germline V gene encodes CDR1 DFQATT and CDR2 SNEGSKA (reference sequence). There are 15 residues in the CDR3. V lost 3 bases to trimming and J lost 5 bases, with 18 bases between them. CDR3 sequence: CSARWIAGLVDTQYF. Here the CDR3 DNA reads TGCAGTGCTAGGTGGATCGCGGGCCTGGTAGATACGCAGTATTTT.

This clonotype was observed at least ten times. The rearrangement links TRBV21-1 to TRBJ1-2; the table's D call TRBD1 went unverified against the DNA. TRBV21-1 is given as a pseudogene. The CDR3 extends over 13 amino acids. CDR3 in amino acids: CASRLTGHYGYTF. The CDR3 bases are TGTGCCAGCCGTTTGACAGGGCACTATGGCTACACCTTC.

This clonotype came up many times. The rearrangement links TRBV6-6 to TRBJ1-1; a possible D gene is TRBD1 (5 bases). CDR3 length equals 13 residues. With 4 bases removed from V and 2 bases from J, the gap between germline ends came to 8 bases. CDR1 and CDR2 from the germline V gene are MNHNY and SVGAGI (reference sequence). CDR3 in DNA: TGTGCCAGCAGTTCGACAGTTAACACTGAAGCTTTCTTT. Its protein product is CASSSTVNTEAFF.

Concerning this clonotype: Just one base apart from a much larger clone, this may be a read error. CDR3: CSASNQGISGHTEAFF. The CDR3 DNA reads TGCAGTGCTAGTAACCAGGGCATTTCGGGGCACACTGAAGCTTTCTTT. V is TRBV20-1 and J is TRBJ1-1, with D possibly TRBD1 on 5 matching bases. The CDR3 has 16 residues. V was cut by 3 bases and J by 3 bases, with 20 bases left in between. Germline CDR1 is DFQATT and CDR2 is SNEGSKA (reference sequence).